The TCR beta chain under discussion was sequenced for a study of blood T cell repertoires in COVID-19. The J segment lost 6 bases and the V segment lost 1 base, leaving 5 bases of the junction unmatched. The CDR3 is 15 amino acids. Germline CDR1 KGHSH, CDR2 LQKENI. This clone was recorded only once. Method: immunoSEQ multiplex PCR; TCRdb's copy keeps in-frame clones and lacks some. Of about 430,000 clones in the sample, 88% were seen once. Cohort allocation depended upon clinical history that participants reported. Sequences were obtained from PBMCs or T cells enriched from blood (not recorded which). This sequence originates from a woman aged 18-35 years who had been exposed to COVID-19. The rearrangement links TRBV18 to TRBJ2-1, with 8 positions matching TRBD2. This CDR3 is CASSPRRGDTNEQFF. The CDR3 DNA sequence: TGTGCCAGCTCACCACGGCGGGGGGATACCAATGAGCAGTTCTTC.